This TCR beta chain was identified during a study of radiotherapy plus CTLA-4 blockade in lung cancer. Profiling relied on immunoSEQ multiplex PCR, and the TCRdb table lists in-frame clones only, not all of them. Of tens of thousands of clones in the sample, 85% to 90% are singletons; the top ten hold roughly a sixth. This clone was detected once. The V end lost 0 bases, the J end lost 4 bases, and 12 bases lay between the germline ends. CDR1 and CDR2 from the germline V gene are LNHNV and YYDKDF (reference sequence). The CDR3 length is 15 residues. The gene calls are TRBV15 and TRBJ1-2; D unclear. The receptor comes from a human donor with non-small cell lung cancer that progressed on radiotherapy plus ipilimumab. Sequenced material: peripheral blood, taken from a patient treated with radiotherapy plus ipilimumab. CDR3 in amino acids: CATSREGRTAYGYTF. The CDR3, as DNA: TGTGCCACCAGCAGAGAGGGCAGGACGGCCTATGGCTACACCTTC.